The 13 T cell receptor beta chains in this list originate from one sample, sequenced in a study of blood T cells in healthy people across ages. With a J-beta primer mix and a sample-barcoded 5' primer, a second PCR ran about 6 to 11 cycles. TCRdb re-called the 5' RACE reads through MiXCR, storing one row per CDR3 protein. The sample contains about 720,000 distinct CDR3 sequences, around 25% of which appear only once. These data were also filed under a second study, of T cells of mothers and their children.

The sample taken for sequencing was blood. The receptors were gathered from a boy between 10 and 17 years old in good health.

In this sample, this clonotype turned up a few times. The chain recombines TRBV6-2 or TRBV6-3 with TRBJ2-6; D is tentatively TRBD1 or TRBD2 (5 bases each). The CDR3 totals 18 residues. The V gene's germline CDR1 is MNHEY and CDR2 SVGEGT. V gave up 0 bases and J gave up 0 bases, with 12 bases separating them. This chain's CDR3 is CASSYSRGAPSGANVLTF. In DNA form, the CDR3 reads TGTGCCAGCAGTTACTCGCGAGGGGCTCCCTCTGGGGCCAACGTCCTGACTTTC.

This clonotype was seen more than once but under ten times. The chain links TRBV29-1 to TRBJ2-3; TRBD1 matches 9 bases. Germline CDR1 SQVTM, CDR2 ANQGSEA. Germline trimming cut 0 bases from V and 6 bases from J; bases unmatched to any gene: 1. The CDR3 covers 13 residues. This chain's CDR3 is CSVEEQGADTQYF. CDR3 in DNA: TGCAGCGTTGAAGAACAGGGGGCCGATACGCAGTATTTT.

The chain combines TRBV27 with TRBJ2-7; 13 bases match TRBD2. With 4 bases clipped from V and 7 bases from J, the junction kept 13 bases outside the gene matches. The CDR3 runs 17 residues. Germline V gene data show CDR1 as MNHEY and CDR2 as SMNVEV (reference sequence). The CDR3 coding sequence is TGTGCCAGCAGTTGGATCGTGACTAGCGGGAGGATCCGGGAGCAGTACTTC. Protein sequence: CASSWIVTSGRIREQYF.

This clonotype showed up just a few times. CDR3 residues: CASSLGVAGKFF. CDR3 bases: TGTGCCAGCAGCCTAGGGGTAGCGGGAAAGTTCTTC. J is TRBJ2-1 and V is TRBV12-3 or TRBV12-4, with 8 bases fitting TRBD2. This CDR3 contains 12 residues. V shed 6 bases and J 14 bases; nucleotides not matched to a gene: 9.

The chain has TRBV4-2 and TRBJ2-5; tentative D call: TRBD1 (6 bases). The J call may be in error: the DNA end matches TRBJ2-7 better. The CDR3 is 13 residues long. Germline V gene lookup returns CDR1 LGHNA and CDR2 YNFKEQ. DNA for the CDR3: TGTGCCAGCAGCCCCCCAGAGGGGGACGAGCAGTACTTC. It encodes CASSPPEGDEQYF.

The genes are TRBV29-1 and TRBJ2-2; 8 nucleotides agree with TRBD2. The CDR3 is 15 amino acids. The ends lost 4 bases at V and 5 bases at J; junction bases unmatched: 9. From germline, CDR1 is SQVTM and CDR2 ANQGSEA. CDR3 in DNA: TGCAGCGTTGTGAGTCCAGCGGGAGAAACCGGGGAGCTGTTTTTT. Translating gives CSVVSPAGETGELFF.

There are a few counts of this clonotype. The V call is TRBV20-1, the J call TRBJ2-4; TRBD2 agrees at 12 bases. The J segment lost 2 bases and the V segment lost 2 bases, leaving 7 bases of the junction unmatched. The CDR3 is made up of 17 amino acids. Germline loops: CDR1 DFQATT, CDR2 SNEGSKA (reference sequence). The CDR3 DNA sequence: TGCAGTGCTAGAACTCTAGCGGGAGGGGGAACCAAAAACATTCAGTACTTC. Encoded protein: CSARTLAGGGTKNIQYF.

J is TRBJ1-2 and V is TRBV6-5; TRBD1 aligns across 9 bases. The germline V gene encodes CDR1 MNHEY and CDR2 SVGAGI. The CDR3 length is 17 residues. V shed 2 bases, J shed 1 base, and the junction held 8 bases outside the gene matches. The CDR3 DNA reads TGTGCCAGCAGTTACGGCCTGACAGGGGGAAATAACTATGGCTACACCTTC. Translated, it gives CASSYGLTGGNNYGYTF.

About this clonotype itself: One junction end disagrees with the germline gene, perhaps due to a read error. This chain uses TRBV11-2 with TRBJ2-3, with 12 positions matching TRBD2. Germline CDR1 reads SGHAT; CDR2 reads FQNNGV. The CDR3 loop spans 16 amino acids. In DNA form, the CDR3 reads TGTGTCAGCAGCTTATCTAGCGGGGGGGAGGCAGATACGCAGTATTTT. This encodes CVSSLSSGGEADTQYF. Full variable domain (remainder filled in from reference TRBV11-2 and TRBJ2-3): EAGVAQSPRYKIIEKRQSVAFWCNPISGHATLYWYQQILGQGPKLLIQFQNNGVVDDSQLPKDRFSAERLKGVDSTLKIQPAKLEDSAVYLCVSSLSSGGEADTQYFGPGTRLTVL.

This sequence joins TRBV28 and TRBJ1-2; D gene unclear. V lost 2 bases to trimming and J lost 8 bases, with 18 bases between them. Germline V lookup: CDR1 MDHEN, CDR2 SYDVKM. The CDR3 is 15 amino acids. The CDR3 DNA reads TGTGCCAGCAGTTTACGTCAACCTATTTCATGGGGCTACACCTTC. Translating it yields CASSLRQPISWGYTF.

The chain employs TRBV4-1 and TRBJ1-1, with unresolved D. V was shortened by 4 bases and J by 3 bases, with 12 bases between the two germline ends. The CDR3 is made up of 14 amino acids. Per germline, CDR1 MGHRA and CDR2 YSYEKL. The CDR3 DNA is TGCGCCAGCAGCCTTGAAAGGTCGGACACTGAAGCTTTCTTT. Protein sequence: CASSLERSDTEAFF.

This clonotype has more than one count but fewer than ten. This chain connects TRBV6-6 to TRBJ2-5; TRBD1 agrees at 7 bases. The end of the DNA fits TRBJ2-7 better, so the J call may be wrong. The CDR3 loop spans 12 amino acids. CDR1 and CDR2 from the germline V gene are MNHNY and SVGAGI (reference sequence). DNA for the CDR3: TGTGCCAGCAGTTATGGACAGGACGAGCAGTACTTC. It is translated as CASSYGQDEQYF.

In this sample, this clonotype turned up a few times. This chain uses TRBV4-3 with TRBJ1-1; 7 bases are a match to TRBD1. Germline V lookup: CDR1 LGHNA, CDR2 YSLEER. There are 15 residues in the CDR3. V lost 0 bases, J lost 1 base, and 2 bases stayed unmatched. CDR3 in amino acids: CASSQEGQPNTEAFF. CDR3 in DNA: TGCGCCAGCAGCCAAGAGGGACAGCCGAACACTGAAGCTTTCTTT.